Shown below are 5 T cell receptor beta chains from a single sample sequenced in a study of T cell clonality in common variable immunodeficiency. Only in-frame clones appear in the TCRdb table, and some are missing; sequencing was by immunoSEQ multiplex PCR. This sample carries about 40,000 clones, none of them present only once. The specimen sequenced was peripheral blood mononuclear cells. The receptor source for this set is a person aged 18-70 years in good health.

This clone was recorded at least ten times. Read coverage stops 3 residues before the CDR3 terminus; the germline J gene supplies the remainder. The chain carries TRBV19 and TRBJ2-1; TRBD1 might be the D (6 bases). V dropped 8 bases and J dropped 4 bases, with 18 bases sitting between them. Germline CDR1 and CDR2: LNHDA and SQIVND (reference sequence). CDR3 length equals 15 residues. Incomplete CDR3 DNA: TGTGCCAGTGGAAGGACCGGGACAAGGTACAATGAG. The encoded protein is CASGRTGTRYNE. The CDR3 as a whole reads CASGRTGTRYNEQFF.

The table lists this clone with many counts. The missing CDR3 end, 3 residues past where the read stops, is filled in from the germline J gene. This chain links TRBV19 with TRBJ2-5; TRBD2 aligns across 12 bases. The CDR3 covers 16 residues. Germline V gene lookup returns CDR1 LNHDA and CDR2 SQIVND (reference sequence). Trimming at V came to 4 bases and at J to 1 base, leaving 4 bases not matched to a gene. The covered CDR3 bases are TGTGCCAGTAGTAGGGGACTAGCGGGCCTCCAAGAGACC. This codes for CASSRGLAGLQET. The entire CDR3 reads CASSRGLAGLQETQYF.

The table lists this clone with many counts. Read coverage stops 3 residues before the CDR3 terminus; the germline J gene supplies the remainder. The chain has TRBV18 and TRBJ2-2; perhaps TRBD2 as D (6 bases). Germline loops: CDR1 KGHSH, CDR2 LQKENI. The V end lost 1 base, the J end lost 6 bases, and 6 bases lay between the germline ends. The CDR3 covers 13 residues. This chain's CDR3 is CASSPRGAGELFF. CDR3 DNA, as far as it was read: TGTGCCAGCTCACCACGGGGGGCCGGGGAG.

This clone occurred many times. The read terminates 3 residues before the CDR3 end, so the remaining end is supplied by the germline J gene. This chain connects TRBV6-2 or TRBV6-3 to TRBJ2-5, with 8 bases matching TRBD2. CDR3 size: 16 residues. CDR1 and CDR2 (germline): MNHEY, SVGEGT. V dropped 2 bases and J dropped 1; count of bases not matched to a gene: 6. CDR3: CASSYPSGGLQETQYF. The DNA read from the CDR3 is TGTGCCAGCAGTTACCCGAGCGGGGGCCTCCAAGAGACC.

This clone was seen ten or more times. The read terminates 3 residues ahead of where the CDR3 ends, so the germline J gene completes it. The chain recombines TRBV6-2 or TRBV6-3 with TRBJ2-2, with TRBD2 matching 8 bases. The CDR3 runs 16 residues. V shed 5 bases, J shed 6 bases, and the junction held 11 bases outside the gene matches. Germline assignment: CDR1 MNHEY and CDR2 SVGEGT. The DNA read from the CDR3 is TGTGCCAGCAGTCGATTCAGCGGGAGCGGGGCCGGGGAG. Its translation is CASSRFSGSGAGE. The entire CDR3 protein reads CASSRFSGSGAGELFF.